The 21 T cell receptor beta chains below were found in one sample sequenced in a study of control samples from healthy donors and cancer patients. Method: immunoSEQ multiplex PCR; TCRdb's copy keeps in-frame clones and lacks some. The repertoire includes 150,000 to 200,000 clones, roughly nine tenths of them detected once, and approximately 1.5% sits in the top ten. Material: blood. The receptors derive from a man aged 25-45 years in good health.

The chain recombines TRBV7-9 with TRBJ1-2, with unresolved D. V was pared by 5 bases and J by 9 bases, with 22 bases between. In germline, CDR1 is SEHNR, CDR2 FQNEAQ (reference sequence). The length of the CDR3 is 15 residues. The CDR3 sequence: CASSPKGSGSDSYTF. The DNA for the CDR3 is TGTGCCAGCAGCCCAAAGGGTTCGGGGTCGGATAGCTACACCTTC. The complete variable domain, with remaining parts taken from reference TRBV7-9 and TRBJ1-2, reads DTGVSQNPRHKITKRGQNVTFRCDPISEHNRLYWYRQTLGQGPEFLTYFQNEAQLEKSRLLSDRFSAERPKGSFSTLEIQRTEQGDSAMYLCASSPKGSGSDSYTFGSGTRLTVV.

The chain joins TRBV9 to TRBJ2-5, with 9 bases lining up with TRBD1. The CDR3 extends over 14 amino acids. Germline values: CDR1 SGDLS, CDR2 YYNGEE. V shed 3 bases and J 5 bases; nucleotides not matched to a gene: 5. This chain's CDR3 is CASSGPDRGETQYF. In DNA form, the CDR3 reads TGTGCCAGCAGCGGACCAGACAGGGGGGAGACCCAGTACTTC.

This clone was observed many times. The V and J genes are TRBV7-9 and TRBJ1-3; no firm D call. The CDR3 loop spans 13 amino acids. The V gene's germline CDR1 is SEHNR and CDR2 FQNEAQ (reference sequence). The ends were cut back, 3 bases at V and 2 bases at J, with 5 bases in the middle. CDR3 sequence: CASSFGAGNTIYF. DNA for the CDR3: TGTGCCAGCAGCTTCGGGGCTGGAAACACCATATATTTT. Combining the CDR3 with reference TRBV7-9 and TRBJ1-3 gives the whole variable domain DTGVSQNPRHKITKRGQNVTFRCDPISEHNRLYWYRQTLGQGPEFLTYFQNEAQLEKSRLLSDRFSAERPKGSFSTLEIQRTEQGDSAMYLCASSFGAGNTIYFGEGSWLTVV.

The chain links TRBV5-1 to TRBJ2-7; 9 bases align to TRBD1. In germline, CDR1 is SGHRS, CDR2 YFSETQ. Trimming at V came to 4 bases and at J to 5 bases, leaving 7 bases not matched to a gene. The CDR3 runs to 14 residues. For the CDR3, the DNA is TGCGCCAGCAGCATTGGGACAGGGACCCACGAGCAGTACTTC. Translation: CASSIGTGTHEQYF.

The V and J genes are TRBV7-3 and TRBJ2-1, with 7 nucleotides matching TRBD2. Unmatched junction bases numbered 8, after V lost 5 bases and J lost 10 bases. The CDR3 covers 13 residues. Per the germline V gene, CDR1 is SGHTA and CDR2 is FQGTGA. The CDR3 here is CASSPGPRGEQFF. The DNA for the CDR3 is TGTGCCAGCAGCCCTGGGCCGCGGGGGGAGCAGTTCTTC.

A note on this clone: Other DNA sequences in this specimen translate into the identical CDR3. V and J are TRBV5-1 and TRBJ2-3; D is possibly TRBD1 or TRBD2 (6 bases each). CDR3 length: 15 amino acids. Germline lookup yields CDR1 SGHRS and CDR2 YFSETQ. The V and J ends lost 6 bases and 3 bases respectively, with 17 bases between them. For the CDR3, the DNA is TGCGCCAGCACCCGAGAGGGGGGACCTACAGATACGCAGTATTTT. It encodes CASTREGGPTDTQYF.

This chain joins TRBV19 and TRBJ1-5; perhaps TRBD1 as D (5 bases). Germline V gene data show CDR1 as LNHDA and CDR2 as SQIVND (reference sequence). The CDR3 has 15 amino acids. Trimming stripped 6 bases from V and 2 bases from J, with 14 bases between. CDR3 loop: CASSDSRRGNQPQHF. The CDR3, as DNA: TGTGCCAGTAGCGACAGCCGACGGGGCAATCAGCCCCAGCATTTT.

The chain uses TRBV9 and TRBJ2-7, with 9 positions matching TRBD2. Per germline, CDR1 SGDLS and CDR2 YYNGEE. The CDR3 consists of 15 residues. With V trimmed by 0 bases and J by 4 bases, 5 bases remained unmatched. CDR3 in DNA: TGTGCCAGCAGCGTAGATCCAGCGGGGGGATACGAGCAGTACTTC. Protein sequence: CASSVDPAGGYEQYF.

This chain uses TRBV15 with TRBJ1-2, with TRBD1 as a possible D gene (6 bases). Trimming removed 1 base from V and 3 bases from J, with 9 bases in between. The CDR3 contains 14 residues. Germline V gene data show CDR1 as LNHNV and CDR2 as YYDKDF (reference sequence). The DNA for the CDR3 is TGTGCCACCAGCAGAGGATCAGGGGACTATGGCTACACCTTC. Translating gives CATSRGSGDYGYTF.

On this clone itself: Other DNA sequences from this sample encode an identical CDR3 as well. The rearrangement uses TRBV24-1 and TRBJ2-1; the D gene is possibly TRBD1 (5 bases). V was clipped by 4 bases and J by 2 bases, with 14 bases between them. CDR3 length: 16 residues. In germline, CDR1 is KGHDR, CDR2 SFDVKD. The chain's CDR3 is CATSDTDSLTYNEQFF. DNA of the CDR3: TGTGCCACCAGTGACACCGACAGCCTTACCTACAATGAGCAGTTCTTC.

V usage is TRBV14 and J usage is TRBJ2-3, with no clear D. The CDR3 consists of 14 residues. Germline-derived CDR1 and CDR2 are SGHDN and FVKESK. The V gene lost 5 bases and the J gene lost 0 bases, with 9 bases spanning the gap. CDR3 residues: CASSASRSTDTQYF. Here the CDR3 DNA reads TGTGCCAGCAGCGCGAGCAGGAGCACAGATACGCAGTATTTT. The variable domain in full, completed from reference TRBV14 and TRBJ2-3, reads EAGVTQFPSHSVIEKGQTVTLRCDPISGHDNLYWYRRVMGKEIKFLLHFVKESKQDESGMPNNRFLAERTGGTYSTLKVQPAELEDSGVYFCASSASRSTDTQYFGPGTRLTVL.

The genes are TRBV10-3 and TRBJ2-5; D call uncertain. The CDR3 runs 13 residues. The germline V gene has CDR1 ENHRY and CDR2 SYGVKD. V shed 4 bases and J shed 5 bases, with 11 bases lying between them. This chain's CDR3 is CAISGSAPETQYF. The CDR3 DNA reads as TGTGCCATCAGTGGATCCGCCCCGGAGACCCAGTACTTC.

V and J are TRBV3-1 (or the pseudogene TRBV3-2) and TRBJ2-3, with 9 bases that match TRBD2. CDR3 length: 17 amino acids. CDR1 is LGHDT, CDR2 YNNKEL, per germline (reference sequence). The J segment lost 2 bases and the V segment lost 3 bases, leaving 9 bases of the junction unmatched. DNA of the CDR3: TGTGCCAGCAGCCAGCTTTTGGGCGGGGGGGCCACAGATACGCAGTATTTT. It is translated as CASSQLLGGGATDTQYF.

V gene TRBV11-2 combines with J gene TRBJ2-5; no clear D. This CDR3 region has 16 residues. V was trimmed by 3 bases and J by 1 base, leaving 15 bases between them. Germline V gene data show CDR1 as SGHAT and CDR2 as FQNNGV. In DNA form, the CDR3 reads TGTGCCAGCAGCTTGGCCGGGCCCACGGTCCAAGAGACCCAGTACTTC. Residues: CASSLAGPTVQETQYF.

This clone was seen just once. The chain links TRBV18 to TRBJ2-6; D not certain. Per the germline V gene, CDR1 is KGHSH and CDR2 is LQKENI. V was cut by 6 bases and J by 0 bases, with 12 bases left in between. This CDR3 has 16 amino acids. CDR3 in DNA: TGTGCCAGCTCCCGGACCCAAGGCTCTGGGGCCAACGTCCTGACTTTC. It yields the protein CASSRTQGSGANVLTF.

The V and J genes are TRBV29-1 and TRBJ1-1; D perhaps matches TRBD1 (6 bases). This CDR3 region has 13 residues. Between the trimmed V and J ends, which lost 8 bases and 1 base, there was a span of 14 bases. Germline V gives CDR1 SQVTM, CDR2 ANQGSEA. The CDR3 sequence is CSSSGTTNTEAFF. In DNA form, the CDR3 reads TGCAGCTCCTCCGGGACAACGAACACTGAAGCTTTCTTT.

As for this clone: This is likely a read error, given that the CDR3 carries no conserved phenylalanine or tryptophan at its end. Because the CDR3's place on the DNA is in doubt, the DNA is left out and the CDR3 is given as listed by TCRdb. The CDR3 reads CASSNPRGL. This sequence joins TRBV21-1 and TRBJ2-7; TRBD1 is taken as the D call from the table, unchecked against the DNA. TRBV21-1 is labeled a pseudogene. The CDR3 spans 9 residues, counting both ends.

The rearrangement uses TRBV9 and TRBJ2-7; D perhaps matches TRBD1 (6 bases). This CDR3 is built from 16 residues. The V gene's germline CDR1 is SGDLS and CDR2 YYNGEE. Trimming removed 0 bases from V and 1 base from J, with 14 bases in between. This CDR3 reads CASSVGTELSSYEQYF. CDR3 nucleotides: TGTGCCAGCAGCGTAGGGACAGAATTATCGTCCTACGAGCAGTACTTC.

The chain is built from TRBV11-2 and TRBJ2-5, with TRBD2 identical over 10 bases. V was clipped by 2 bases and J by 5 bases; unmatched bases: 2. CDR1 is SGHAT and CDR2 is FQNNGV in the germline V gene. The length of the CDR3 is 14 residues. The CDR3 nucleotides read TGTGCCAGCAGCTTACCAGCGGGGGGGGAGACCCAGTACTTC. It translates to CASSLPAGGETQYF.

V and J are TRBV9 and TRBJ2-1; D gene uncertain. Per germline, CDR1 SGDLS and CDR2 YYNGEE. V was trimmed by 4 bases and J by 4 bases, leaving 9 bases between them. The CDR3 length is 13 residues. CDR3 in DNA: TGTGCCAGCAGCTCAGGTTTGTACAATGAGCAGTTCTTC. Its translation: CASSSGLYNEQFF.

The chain uses TRBV7-8 and TRBJ1-4; no definite D call. V was shortened by 4 bases and J by 5 bases, with 20 bases between the two germline ends. CDR3 length: 17 amino acids. Germline V lookup: CDR1 SGHVS, CDR2 FQNEAQ. The CDR3 DNA sequence: TGTGCCAGCAGCTCCACCAAAGAGGTGTCCCCAAATGAAAAACTGTTTTTT. This encodes CASSSTKEVSPNEKLFF.